The source of this T cell receptor beta chain is a study of spatial heterogeneity in lung cancer. There are a few counts of this clonotype. Deletions cut 1 base from V and 7 bases from J, with 14 bases between. There are 16 residues in the CDR3. CDR1 is MDHEN, CDR2 SYDVKM, per germline. The time point: blood at routine non-recurrence follow-up after resection. Whole RNA was taken from tumor, nontumor lung or frozen PBMC; it was then sequenced unsorted. Via MiXCR, TCRdb re-called the 5' RACE reads, giving one row per CDR3 protein. This sample has around 110,000 distinct CDR3 sequences, with 12% found just once.

The starting material was PBMCs, obtained at follow-up. The source of this sequence is a male donor with early-stage non-small cell lung cancer. The chain links TRBV28 to TRBJ1-6; D remains ambiguous. The DNA for the CDR3 is TGTGCCAGCAGTTTATTCCGTCTCCCACCCAATTCACCCCTCCACTTT. It codes for CASSLFRLPPNSPLHF. Full variable domain (rest looked up from reference TRBV28 and TRBJ1-6): DVKVTQSSRYLVKRTGEKVFLECVQDMDHENMFWYRQDPGLGLRLIYFSYDVKMKEKGDIPEGYSVSREKKERFSLILESASTNQTSMYLCASSLFRLPPNSPLHFGNGTRLTVT.